A selection of T cell receptor beta chains follows, all from one sample in a study of regulatory T cells in long-lasting Graves disease. MiXCR was run by TCRdb on the multiplex PCR reads, yielding one entry per CDR3 protein. This table holds around 400,000 distinct CDR3 sequences, approximately 16% found once. The sample was also linked to a second study, of T cells in Graves' hyperthyroidism and ophthalmopathy.

The specimen was peripheral blood mononuclear cells (PBMCs), collected at new diagnosis, from a patient treated with antithyroid drugs. These receptors originate from a woman aged 35 to 49 with Graves disease. The conserved cysteine and the conserved F or W are not part of the CDR3 here.

cdr3_length j_call v_call cdr3_aa
10 TRBJ2-7 TRBV28 ASSSEGREQY
19 TRBJ2-6 TRBV19 ASSSWKGGAGASSGANVLT
15 TRBJ2-1 TRBV13 ASSLQGRGAPGNEQF
13 TRBJ2-1 TRBV7-9 ASSLSLTRNSEQF
12 TRBJ2-3 TRBV12-3/TRBV12-4 ASTLTGGTDTQY
12 TRBJ2-7 TRBV6-1 ASSEPSGSYEQY
12 TRBJ2-5 TRBV20-1 SARESGRGETQY
15 TRBJ2-3 TRBV5-6 ASSLALAGGRADTQY
11 TRBJ2-1 TRBV6-1 ASRDYSYNEQF
10 TRBJ1-5 TRBV28 ASSSPAQPQH
12 TRBJ2-3 TRBV19 ASSPAGGVDTQY
16 TRBJ2-7 TRBV6-1 ASSTPGQATLKPYEQY
12 TRBJ2-2 TRBV7-9 ASSFGQGAGELF
13 TRBJ2-1 TRBV7-2 ASSPTTSGYNEQF
11 TRBJ2-2 TRBV2 ASSAQNTGELF